The clone carrying this T cell receptor beta chain appeared a few times. The antigen remains unidentified. Possible read error: a much larger clone is one base away. CD25-based Treg depletion was applied to purified naive CD4+ T cells. The CDR3 sequence is 12 residues long. Germline V gene sequence: CDR1 MNHEY, CDR2 SVGAGI. With 7 bases removed from V and 5 bases from J, the gap between germline ends came to 10 bases. The study, taken as a whole, reports: Tumor memory CD4+ T cell TCR gene usage clustered with blood and lymph node memory CD4+ cells and lymph node naive CD4+ cells. Tumor-infiltrating Treg TCR alpha and beta sequences overlapped most with tumor naive CD4+ T cells, then blood naive.

After constant-region reverse-primer amplification, full-length variable regions underwent semi-nested PCR with Nested Universal Primer A. Each CDR3 protein gets one entry after TCRdb re-called the 5' RACE reads with MiXCR. Seen here are approximately 23,000 distinct CDR3 sequences, 30% observed once, and the top ten hold 2% to 2.5%. This TCR was sampled from a female donor with breast cancer. This chain uses TRBV6-5 with TRBJ2-3; TRBD1 might be the D (6 bases). Sample: tumor-infiltrating naive CD4+ T cells sorted from the breast tumor. The sample's subset: naive CD4+ T cells, CD4+CD45RA+CD25-. The CDR3 DNA follows: TGTGCCAGCAAAGGCAGGGGAGATACGCAGTATTTT. It is translated as CASKGRGDTQYF.